Sequencing of this T cell receptor beta chain was carried out in a study of radiation and T cells in renal cell carcinoma. Study-wide findings and caveats: Top tumor clonotypes rose in blood 2 weeks post-radiation, then contracted.

Noted time point: baseline pretreatment blood. Treatment described: 15 Gy SBRT to primary tumor, nephrectomy 4 weeks later. Radiation-treated patients gave blood at baseline, week 2 and week 4. The patient's renal cell carcinoma had clear cell pathology. The germline CDR1 and CDR2 sequences are SGDLS and YYNGEE. Trimming took 0 bases from V and 11 from J, leaving 18 bases between them. The CDR3 runs 15 residues. A remark on this clone: What it recognizes is unknown.

Produced via immunoSEQ multiplex PCR; TCRdb's table is partial and in-frame only. This table has approximately 120,000 clones, roughly 80% appearing once. The clonotype comes from an older woman with renal cell carcinoma. The chain couples TRBV9 to TRBJ2-1, with D perhaps matching TRBD2 (7 bases). This sample comprised blood, obtained from a patient whose treatment included radiotherapy and nephrectomy. In DNA, the CDR3 is TGTGCCAGCAGCGTAGGCGCGGGGGCGGAATGGAAGCAGTTCTTC. Amino acids: CASSVGAGAEWKQFF.